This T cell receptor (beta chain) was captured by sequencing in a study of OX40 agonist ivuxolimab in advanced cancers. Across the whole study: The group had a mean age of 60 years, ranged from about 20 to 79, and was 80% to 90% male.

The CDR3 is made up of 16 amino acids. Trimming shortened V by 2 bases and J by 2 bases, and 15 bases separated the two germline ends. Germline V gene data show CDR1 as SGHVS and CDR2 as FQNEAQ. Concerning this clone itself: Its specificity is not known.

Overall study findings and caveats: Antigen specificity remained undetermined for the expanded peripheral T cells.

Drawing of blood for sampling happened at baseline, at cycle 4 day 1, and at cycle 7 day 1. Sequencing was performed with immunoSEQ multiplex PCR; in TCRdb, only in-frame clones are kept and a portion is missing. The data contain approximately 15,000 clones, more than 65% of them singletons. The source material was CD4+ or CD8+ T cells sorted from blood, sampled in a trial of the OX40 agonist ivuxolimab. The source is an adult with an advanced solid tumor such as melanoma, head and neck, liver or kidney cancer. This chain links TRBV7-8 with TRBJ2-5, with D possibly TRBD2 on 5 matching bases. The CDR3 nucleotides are TGTGCCAGCAGCTTATACGGGGATACTATTCAAGAGACCCAGTACTTC. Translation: CASSLYGDTIQETQYF.